This TCR beta chain stems from a study of cytomegalovirus exposure and HLA in healthy donors. Study conclusions and caveats: In a later analysis, about 17,000 TCR beta sequences were associated with HLA alleles at 0.05 false discovery rate. Per published reports, the classifier diagnosed cytomegalovirus status with high specificity and sensitivity.

Germline lookup yields CDR1 MNHEY and CDR2 SVGAGI. Trimming cost V 5 bases and J 5 bases, with 15 bases left between them. This CDR3 spans 14 amino acids. A multiplex PCR was run with 60 Vbeta primers and 13 Jbeta primers. The repertoire was sequenced with immunoSEQ multiplex PCR; TCRdb's copy has only in-frame clones and lacks some. The sample has about 130,000 clones; around 80% are singletons. In regard to this clone: The antigen remains undetermined.

The chain recombines TRBV6-5 with TRBJ1-1, with D possibly TRBD1 on 6 matching bases. What was sequenced was PBMCs. This receptor was identified in a woman aged 18-29 years in good health and CMV-seropositive. Here the CDR3 DNA reads TGTGCCAGCAGTCCCCTACAGGGAGGGACTGAAGCTTTCTTT. Translating gives CASSPLQGGTEAFF.